The clone carrying this T cell receptor (beta chain) was seen a handful of times. What it recognizes is unknown. Libraries for TCRalpha and TCRbeta carried sample barcodes and unique molecular identifiers via 5'RACE. TCRdb ran MiXCR on the 5' RACE reads and lists one entry per CDR3 protein. The sample holds 250,000 to 300,000 distinct CDR3 sequences, approximately 8% seen once. The junction had 6 bases not matched to a gene; V was cut back by 0 bases and J by 8 bases. The CDR3 extends over 15 amino acids. Germline values: CDR1 DFQATT, CDR2 SNEGSKA (reference sequence). This sample is drawn from a study of T-cell memory formation after mild COVID-19. Study-level background: Largely, TCR clusters stayed within a single donor.

Study-level findings and limits: Nothing confirmed that second-wave clones peaking on day 37 were specific for SARS-CoV-2. Researchers report contracting CD4+ clones mostly in CM and EM, with CD8+ clones in EMRA.

The chain recombines TRBV20-1 with TRBJ1-6, with 8 bases identical to TRBD1. Sequenced input: PBMCs or a T cell subset sorted from them (not recorded which). The TCR originated in a man younger than 35 who had mild COVID-19 (a few samples of this study predate the infection). Cell type and time point are not known. CDR3 region: CSARDLNRGDSPLHF. The CDR3 DNA is TGCAGTGCTAGAGATCTTAACAGGGGGGATTCACCCCTCCACTTT.